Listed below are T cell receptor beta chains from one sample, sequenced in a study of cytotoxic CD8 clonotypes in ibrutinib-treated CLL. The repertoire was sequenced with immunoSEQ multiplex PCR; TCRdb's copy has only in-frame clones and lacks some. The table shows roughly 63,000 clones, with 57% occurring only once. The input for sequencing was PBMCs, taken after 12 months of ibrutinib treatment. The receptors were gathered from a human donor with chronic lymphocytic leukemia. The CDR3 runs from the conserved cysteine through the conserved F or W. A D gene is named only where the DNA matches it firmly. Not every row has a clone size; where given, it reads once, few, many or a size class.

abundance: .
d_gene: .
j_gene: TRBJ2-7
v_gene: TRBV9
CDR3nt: TGTGCCAGCAGCGCCGGACCTCTCGGCTACGAGCAGTACTTC
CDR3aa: CASSAGPLGYEQYF

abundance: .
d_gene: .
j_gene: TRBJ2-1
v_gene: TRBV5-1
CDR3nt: TGCGCCAGCAGCCCCACATGGGACTTAAGGGTTGAGCAGTTCTTC
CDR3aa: CASSPTWDLRVEQFF

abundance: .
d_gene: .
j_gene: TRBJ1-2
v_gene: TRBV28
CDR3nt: TGTGCCAGCAGTTTTAGCCCCCGACCACTTTATGGCTACACCTTC
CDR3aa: CASSFSPRPLYGYTF

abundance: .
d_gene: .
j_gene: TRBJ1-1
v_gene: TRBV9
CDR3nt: TGTGCCAGCAGCGTCCTGACTGAAGCTTTCTTT
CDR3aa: CASSVLTEAFF

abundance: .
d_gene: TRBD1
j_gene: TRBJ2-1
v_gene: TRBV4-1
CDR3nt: TGCGCCAGCCGCACGTTAGGGACAGGCAACAATGAGCAGTTCTTC
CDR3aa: CASRTLGTGNNEQFF

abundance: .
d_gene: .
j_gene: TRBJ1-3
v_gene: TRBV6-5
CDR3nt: TGTGCCAGCAGTTATATCCCCGGAAACACCATATATTTT
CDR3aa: CASSYIPGNTIYF

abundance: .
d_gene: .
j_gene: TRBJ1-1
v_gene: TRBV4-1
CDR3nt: TGCGCCAGCAGCCAAGATCGGGGCATCGGGAACACTGAAGCTTTCTTT
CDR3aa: CASSQDRGIGNTEAFF

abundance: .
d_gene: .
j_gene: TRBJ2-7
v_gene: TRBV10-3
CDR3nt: TGTGCCATCAAAGCTACCACCTACGAGCAGTACTTC
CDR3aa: CAIKATTYEQYF

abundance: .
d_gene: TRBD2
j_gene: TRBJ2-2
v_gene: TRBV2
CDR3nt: TGTGCCAGCAGTCCTGGGGTAGCGGGAAACACCGGGGAGCTGTTTTTT
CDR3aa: CASSPGVAGNTGELFF

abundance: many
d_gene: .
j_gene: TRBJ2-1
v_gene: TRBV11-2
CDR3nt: TGTGCCAGCAGCTTTACCGGAGCAGGCCTGTCGGACAATGAGCAGTTCTTC
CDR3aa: CASSFTGAGLSDNEQFF

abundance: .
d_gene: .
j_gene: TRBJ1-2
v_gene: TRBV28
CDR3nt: TGTGCCAGCAGCCCTATCTGGACGGGGGGGAACTATGGCTACACCTTC
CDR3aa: CASSPIWTGGNYGYTF

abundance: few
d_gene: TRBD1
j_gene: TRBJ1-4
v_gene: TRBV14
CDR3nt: TGTGCCAGCAGCCAACGGACAGGGGCGCGGGTTGAAAAACTGTTTTTT
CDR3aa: CASSQRTGARVEKLFF

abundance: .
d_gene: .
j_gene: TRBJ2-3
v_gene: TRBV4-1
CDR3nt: TGCGCCAGCAGCCAAGATTTTTTCGTGGGGACTCTCACAGATACGCAGTATTTT
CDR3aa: CASSQDFFVGTLTDTQYF

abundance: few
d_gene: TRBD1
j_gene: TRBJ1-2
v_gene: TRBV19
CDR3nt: TGTGCCAGTTCGGAACAGGGGGCTCGTGGCTACACCTTC
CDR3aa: CASSEQGARGYTF

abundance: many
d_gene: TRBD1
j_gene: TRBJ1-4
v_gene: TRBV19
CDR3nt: TGTGCCAGTAGTAGTGGACAGGCGAATAATGAAAAACTGTTTTTT
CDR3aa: CASSSGQANNEKLFF

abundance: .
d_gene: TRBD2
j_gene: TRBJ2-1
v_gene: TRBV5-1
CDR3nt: TGCGCCAGCAGCCTGCTCGGGACTAACGGGCCCAGCTCCTACAATGAGCAGTTCTTC
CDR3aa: CASSLLGTNGPSSYNEQFF

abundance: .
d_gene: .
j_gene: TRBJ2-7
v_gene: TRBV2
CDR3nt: TGTGCCAGCACCCTCCCGGGCAGGGCCATCGAGCAGTACTTC
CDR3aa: CASTLPGRAIEQYF

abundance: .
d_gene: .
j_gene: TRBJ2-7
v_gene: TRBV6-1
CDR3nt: TGTTCCGTTGAGGTGAGGACTTCTCGCTACGAGCAGTACTTC
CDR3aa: CSVEVRTSRYEQYF

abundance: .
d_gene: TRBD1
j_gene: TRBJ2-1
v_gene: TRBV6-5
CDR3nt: TGTGCCAGCAGCCTGACAGGGTACCCCTACAATGAGCAGTTCTTC
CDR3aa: CASSLTGYPYNEQFF

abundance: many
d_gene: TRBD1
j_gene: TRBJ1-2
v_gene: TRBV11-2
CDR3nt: TGTGCCAGCAGCTTAGTAGGACAGGGGGCGTATGGCTACACCTTC
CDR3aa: CASSLVGQGAYGYTF

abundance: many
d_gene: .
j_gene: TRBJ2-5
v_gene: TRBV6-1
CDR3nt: TGTGCCAGCAGTGCAGACAAGTTTGACCAAGAGACCCAGTACTTC
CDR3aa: CASSADKFDQETQYF

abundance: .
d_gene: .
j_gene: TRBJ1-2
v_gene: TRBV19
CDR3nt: TGTGCCAGTAGTATAGGCGATGGCTACACCTTC
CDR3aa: CASSIGDGYTF

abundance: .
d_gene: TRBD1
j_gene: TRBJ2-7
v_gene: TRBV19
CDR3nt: TGTGCCAGTAGTACTAAAGGGGGCGTTGCTCCTCCCGAGCAGTACTTC
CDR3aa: CASSTKGGVAPPEQYF

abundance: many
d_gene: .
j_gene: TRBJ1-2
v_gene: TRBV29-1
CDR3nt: TGCAGCGTTGGAGGGCACTATGGCTACACCTTC
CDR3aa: CSVGGHYGYTF

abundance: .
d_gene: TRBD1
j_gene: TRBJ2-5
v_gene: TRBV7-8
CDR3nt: TGTGCCAGCAGCCCAGGGACAGGGAGGGCGACCCAGTACTTC
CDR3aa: CASSPGTGRATQYF

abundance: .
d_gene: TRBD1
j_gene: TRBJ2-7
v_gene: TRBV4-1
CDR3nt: TGCGCCAGCAGCCAACCCCCGGGACAGGGGATCGACGAGCAGTACTTC
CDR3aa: CASSQPPGQGIDEQYF

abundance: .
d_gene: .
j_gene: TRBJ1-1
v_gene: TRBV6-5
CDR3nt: TGTGCCAGCAAAGAGGACGGGAACACTGAAGCTTTCTTT
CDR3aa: CASKEDGNTEAFF

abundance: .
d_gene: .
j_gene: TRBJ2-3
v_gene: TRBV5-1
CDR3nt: TGCGCCAGCAGCTTGGATGAGGGTACGCAGTATTTT
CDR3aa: CASSLDEGTQYF

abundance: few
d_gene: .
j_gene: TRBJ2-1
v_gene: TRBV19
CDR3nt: TGTGCCAGTAGTTACGTGGGGCCCCACAATGAGCAGTTCTTC
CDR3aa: CASSYVGPHNEQFF

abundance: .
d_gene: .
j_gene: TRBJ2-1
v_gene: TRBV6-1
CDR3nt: TGTGCCAGCAGGCGAACCGCGACGGTTGAGCAGTTCTTC
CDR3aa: CASRRTATVEQFF

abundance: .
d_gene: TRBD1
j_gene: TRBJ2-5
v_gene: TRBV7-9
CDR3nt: TGTGCCAGCAGCTCACGACAGGGTATCCGACAAGAGACCCAGTACTTC
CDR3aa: CASSSRQGIRQETQYF

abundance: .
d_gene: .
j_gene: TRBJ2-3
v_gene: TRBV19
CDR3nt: TGTGCCAGCTCCACAGGGCACACAGATACGCAGTATTTT
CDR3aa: CASSTGHTDTQYF

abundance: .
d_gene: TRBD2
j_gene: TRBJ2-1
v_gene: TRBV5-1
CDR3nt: TGCGCCAGCAGCTTGGAACCGGGACTAAACAATGAGCAGTTCTTC
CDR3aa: CASSLEPGLNNEQFF

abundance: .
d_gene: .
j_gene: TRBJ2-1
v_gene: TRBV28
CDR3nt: TGTGCCAGCAGAGATTATGGTGAGCAGTTCTTC
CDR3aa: CASRDYGEQFF

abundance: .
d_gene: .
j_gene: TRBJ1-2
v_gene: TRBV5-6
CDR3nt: TGTGCCAGCAGCGCGCGGGGCCTCTATGGCTACACCTTC
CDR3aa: CASSARGLYGYTF

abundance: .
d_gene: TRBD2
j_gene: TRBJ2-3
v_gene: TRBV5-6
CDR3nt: TGTGCCAGCAGCCAGCCGGGACTAGGTAGCACAGATACGCAGTATTTT
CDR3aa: CASSQPGLGSTDTQYF

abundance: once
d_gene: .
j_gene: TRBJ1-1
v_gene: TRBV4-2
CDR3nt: TGTGCCAGCAGCCCCAAGGCCGGGGGGAACACTGAAGCTTTCTTT
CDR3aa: CASSPKAGGNTEAFF

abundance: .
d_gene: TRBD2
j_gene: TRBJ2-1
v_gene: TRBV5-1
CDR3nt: TGCGCCAGCAGTAGGCTAGCGGACAATGAGCAGTTCTTC
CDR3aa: CASSRLADNEQFF

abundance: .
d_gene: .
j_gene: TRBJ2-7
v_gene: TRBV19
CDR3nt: TGTGCCAGTAGTATATCGCGGTCTAGCTCCTACGAGCAGTACTTC
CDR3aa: CASSISRSSSYEQYF

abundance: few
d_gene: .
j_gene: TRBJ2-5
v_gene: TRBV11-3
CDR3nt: TGTGCCAGCAGCTTTTCAGGTCAAGAGACCCAGTACTTC
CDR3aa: CASSFSGQETQYF

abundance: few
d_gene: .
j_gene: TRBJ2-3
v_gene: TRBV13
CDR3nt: TGTGCCAGCAGCCTATGGACAGAAGCCACAGATACGCAGTATTTT
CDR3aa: CASSLWTEATDTQYF

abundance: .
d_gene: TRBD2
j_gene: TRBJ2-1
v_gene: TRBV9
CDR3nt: TGTGCCAGCAGCGTTAGTAGCGGGGGGCCAATCTCCTACAATGAGCAGTTCTTC
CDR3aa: CASSVSSGGPISYNEQFF

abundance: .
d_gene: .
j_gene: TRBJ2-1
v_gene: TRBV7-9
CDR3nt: TGTGCCAGCAGCTTAGCGAGGACTTACAATGAGCAGTTCTTC
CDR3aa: CASSLARTYNEQFF

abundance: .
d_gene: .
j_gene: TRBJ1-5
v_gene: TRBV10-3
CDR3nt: TGTGCCATCAGTGAATATAAAGGGGATCAGCCCCAGCATTTT
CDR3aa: CAISEYKGDQPQHF

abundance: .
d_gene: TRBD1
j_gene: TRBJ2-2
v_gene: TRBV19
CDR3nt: TGTGCCAGTAGTGCCGGGACAGGGGGCCCCGGGGAGCTGTTTTTT
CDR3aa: CASSAGTGGPGELFF

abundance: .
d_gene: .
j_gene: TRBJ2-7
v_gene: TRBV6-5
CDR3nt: TGTGCCAGCGGGCGGACAGACCTCGACTACGAGCAGTACTTC
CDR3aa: CASGRTDLDYEQYF

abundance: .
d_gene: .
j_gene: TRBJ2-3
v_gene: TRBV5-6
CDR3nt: TGTGCCAGCAGCAAGACAGGGAGGTGGACAGATACGCAGTATTTT
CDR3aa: CASSKTGRWTDTQYF

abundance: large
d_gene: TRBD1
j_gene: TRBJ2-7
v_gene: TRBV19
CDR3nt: TGTGCCAGTAGTCTGACAGGGGGCGTCTACGAGCAGTACTTC
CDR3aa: CASSLTGGVYEQYF

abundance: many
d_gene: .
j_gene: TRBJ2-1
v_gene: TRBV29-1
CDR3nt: TGCAGCGTTGGGCAATCTGAGCAGTTCTTC
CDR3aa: CSVGQSEQFF

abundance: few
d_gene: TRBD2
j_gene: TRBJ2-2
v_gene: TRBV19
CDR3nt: TGTGCCAGTAGTATCCCCCGGGAGGGGAACACCGGGGAGCTGTTTTTT
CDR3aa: CASSIPREGNTGELFF

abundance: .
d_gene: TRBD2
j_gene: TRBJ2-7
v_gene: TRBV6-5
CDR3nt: TGTGCCAGCAGCCGGGGACTAGCGGGAGCCGGGGAGCAGTACTTC
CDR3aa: CASSRGLAGAGEQYF

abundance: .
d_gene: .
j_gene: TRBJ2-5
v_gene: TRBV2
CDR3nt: TGTGCCAGCAGCAGACAGGTCACAGTGCAGGAGACCCAGTACTTC
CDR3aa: CASSRQVTVQETQYF

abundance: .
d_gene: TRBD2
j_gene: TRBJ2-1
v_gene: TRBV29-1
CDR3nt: TGCAGCGTTATAGTAGCTACTAGCGGGATGTATGAGCAGTTCTTC
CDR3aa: CSVIVATSGMYEQFF

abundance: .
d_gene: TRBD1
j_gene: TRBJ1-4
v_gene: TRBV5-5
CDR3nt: TGTGCCAGCAGCCTTATGGGACAGGGATATGAAAAACTGTTTTTT
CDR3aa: CASSLMGQGYEKLFF

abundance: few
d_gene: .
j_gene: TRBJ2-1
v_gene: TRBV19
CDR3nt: TGTGCCAGTAAAAAGGGGCTAGCGACGTTCTTC
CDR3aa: CASKKGLATFF

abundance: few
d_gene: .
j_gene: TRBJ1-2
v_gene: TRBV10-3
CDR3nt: TGTGCCATCAGTGAGTCGTCAAACTATGGCTACACCTTC
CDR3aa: CAISESSNYGYTF

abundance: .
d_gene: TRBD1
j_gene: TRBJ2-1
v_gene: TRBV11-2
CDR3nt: TGTGCCAGCAGCTTAGAAGGACAGGGGGTAGGTATTTACAATGAGCAGTTCTTC
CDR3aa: CASSLEGQGVGIYNEQFF